This T cell receptor delta chain came from a study of γδ T cells in repeated Plasmodium falciparum infection (dated by TCRdb to the early 2020s). About the study as a whole: Malian children exposed to intense seasonal malaria transmission were enrolled in the natural-infection arm and compared with Australian children matched for age and gender. Samples from controlled-infection subjects were taken at baseline, right before selected infections, and 21 days after each infection. Four controlled human malaria infections were administered to about 5 malaria-naive U.S. adults over around 600 days by bites from P. falciparum NF54-infected Anopheles stephensi mosquitoes. In the study, the shaping of the human gammadelta T cell repertoire by repeated Plasmodium falciparum infection was examined using natural infection in Mali and controlled human malaria infection. Malian gammadelta TCR repertoires were analysed cross-sectionally during no-transmission periods and longitudinally across acute febrile malaria episodes. Overall results and qualifications from the work: Vgamma9/Vdelta2+ TCR repertoires kept a highly stable polyclonal repertoire across time and infection, and many TCRgamma sequences overlapped between individuals. Repeated controlled infections appeared to drive waves of new clonotype selection in Vdelta2-negative, largely Vdelta1+, gammadelta TCR repertoires. Analysis of inter-individual variability in gammadelta T cell responses was limited by the small size of the controlled-infection cohort. Compared with the repertoires of Australian children, the Vdelta2-negative gammadelta TCR repertoires of Malian children appeared more clonally expanded, less diverse and less shared. Generalizability was limited because the Malian cohort came from a small rural village made up predominantly of one ethnic group.

For bulk TCR repertoire analysis, Vgamma9/Vdelta2+ and Vdelta2-negative gammadelta T cell populations were flow-sorted out of peripheral blood mononuclear cells. The library was prepared using multiplex PCR. Reads for this sample came from an Illumina MiSeq. From each sorted gammadelta T cell sample, both TCR gamma (TRG) and TCR delta (TRD) chains were sequenced. Processing in the source paper ran as follows. The repertoire analyses drew on clonotype tree plots, the accumulated frequency of the top 20 clonotypes, and diversity index (DI) and D75 metrics. Via CATT, TCRdb reprocessed the public reads, and rows with identical DNA were then joined. The V and J calls and clone size are TCRdb's, not the authors'. The sample includes 75,000 to 95,000 delta-chain clones, with less than 1% observed a single time. The top ten clones comprise 9.6% of the sample. The cysteine opens and the phenylalanine closes a CDR3 of 15 amino acids. Only the CDR3 portion is preserved as DNA: 45 bases, with reading frame beginning at the first base. CDR1 is given as TSWWSYY and CDR2 as QGS, both from the germline V gene. V is pared back by 4 bases and J by 1 base, with 13 bases lying between the germline termini.

In regard to this clone: No cognate antigen has been identified for it. This DNA's translation and the protein TCRdb lists, from a much larger clone, do not match at residue 8, likely due to a read error; the protein shown is translated from the DNA.

The clonotype was recovered from a pool of human donors (malaria-infected and uninfected, not separated). The rearrangement joined TRDV1 to TRDJ1, with the D gene uncertain. The J gene was missing in TCRdb and was found by matching the end of the DNA to germline. Sequencing was performed on gamma-delta T cells from blood. The DNA is as follows: TGTGCTCTTGGGGTCGTTATCCCGGGCACCGATAAACTCATCTTT. It is translated as CALGVVIPGTDKLIF.